This T cell receptor beta chain stems from a study of identical twins listed by TCRdb under 2016. For the wider study: To test whether fetal clonotypes persist, the study used deep sequencing on TCR alpha and beta repertoires from monozygotic twins, unrelated adults of various ages, and cord blood. Replicate twin experiments were performed at different times using different library preparation protocols to rule out contamination. General study outcomes and caveats: Out-of-frame TCR alpha sharing in monozygotic twins was systematically underestimated by recombination models, whereas sharing between unrelated individuals was in agreement with the recombination models. Compared with coincidental sharing between unrelated individuals, an excess of low generation-probability sequences was observed among out-of-frame TCR alpha sequences shared between twins. Fewer insertions were carried by abundant cord blood beta clonotypes, a similar but weaker trend appeared in young adult naive repertoires, and no such trend appeared in memory repertoires. Invariant T cells such as MAIT and iNKT could partly confound zero-insertion analyses, though diverse VJ usage argued against this for most clonotypes. Excess twin sharing in beta out-of-frame sequences was weaker because fewer shared sequences lowered the signal-to-noise ratio. Conclusions relied on cross-sectional statistical analysis, since the same donors could not be followed over many years.

Every donor in the study was a healthy Caucasian. Three pairs of female monozygotic twins, all aged roughly 18 to 29 years, were included in the twin cohort. Positive isolation kits from Invitrogen were used to isolate CD4+ and CD8+ T cell populations. In this sample, this clonotype turned up a few times. Its cognate antigen has yet to be identified. The input lacks base qualities; no much larger clone sits a single base away. Receptor amplification or capture employed 5' RACE. Instrument on record: Illumina HiSeq 2000. A universal primer binding site was added through template switching, and the final cDNA carried a unique molecular identifier so that TCR cDNA molecules could be counted accurately. Specific primers in the conserved constant-segment region were used to synthesize first-strand cDNA for TCR alpha and beta chains. To control for contamination, every cDNA library was double barcoded, receiving both a SMART-Mk sample barcode and Illumina barcodes. TruSeq adapter sequences and Illumina sample barcodes were added in two successive PCR steps. The Illumina HiSeq platform was used with custom primers to sequence TCR alpha and beta cDNA libraries. Concerning the study's data processing: Unique molecular identifiers were extracted from raw reads with MiGEC, and CDR3 positions were determined with MiXCR. For each individual, recombination models were inferred using an EM algorithm with the repgenHMM and IGoR tools. The tcR package in R was used for shared clonotype analysis, with sharing normalized by the product of cloneset sizes. Out-of-frame nonproductive sequences were analyzed to study raw recombination free of thymic and clonal selection effects. Using fastp trimming at Q25 and MiXCR clonotype assembly, TCRdb reanalyzed the public sequencing data and kept in-frame beta chains. Each entry is one CDR3 protein sequence, shown with its most common DNA and genes. TCRdb, not the authors, supplied the V and J calls. For this sample the table gives some 500,000 distinct CDR3 sequences, of which approximately 14% were detected only once. 0.4% to 0.55% of the sample belongs to the ten largest clones.

There are 14 amino acids in the CDR3, from cysteine to phenylalanine inclusive. Only the CDR3 portion is preserved as DNA: 42 bases, with reading frame beginning at the first base. CDR1 is given as SGHTA and CDR2 as FQGNSA, both from the germline V gene. Trimming leaves V shorter by 7 bases and J shorter by 4 bases, with the junction holding 8 bases beyond the gene matches. These data also formed part of another study, on yellow fever vaccine responses in identical twins. The second source states: According to the authors, the vaccine-induced T cell response in identical twins seemed to be partly convergent and partly specific to each individual. Focusing on identical twins, the study followed the T cell clones that responded to the vaccine, and did so with precision.

This clonotype was obtained from a woman under 30 in good health. The sequenced sample consisted of CD4+ T cells sorted from blood. The rearranged segments are TRBV7-2 and TRBJ1-1, with TRBD1 matching 8 junction bases. The bases are TGTGCCAGCATCAGAGACAGGGGTGGCACTGAAGCTTTCTTT. The translation is CASIRDRGGTEAFF. Joined to the reference TRBV7-2 and TRBJ1-1 proteins, this CDR3 gives the full variable domain: GAGVSQSPSNKVTEKGKDVELRCDPISGHTALYWYRQSLGQGLEFLIYFQGNSAPDKSGLPSDRFSAERTGGSVSTLTIQRTQQEDSAVYLCASIRDRGGTEAFFGQGTRLTVV.